This note documents a single TCR beta chain sequence. Its antigen is unknown. TCRdb's copy holds only in-frame clones and misses some; the assay was immunoSEQ multiplex PCR. This sample has 75,000 to 100,000 clones, with roughly 90% found just once. Patients who had autoimmune disease history or got systemic immunosuppression were left out. These data are taken from a study of OX40 agonist ivuxolimab in advanced cancers. At the level of the study: Aged about 23 to 80 with a mean of approximately 57 years, they were around 79% male. The study's findings and limits: Mean expanded clone counts were higher in CD8+ than CD4+ T cells.

V was shortened by 6 bases and J by 5 bases, with 16 bases between the two germline ends. CDR1 is MNHEY, CDR2 SVGAGI, per germline. There are 14 residues in the CDR3. This TCR was sampled from an adult with an advanced solid tumor such as melanoma, head and neck, liver or kidney cancer. The sample was CD4+ or CD8+ T cells sorted from blood, taken in a trial of the OX40 agonist ivuxolimab. The V and J genes are TRBV6-5 and TRBJ1-2, with TRBD1 as a possible D gene (6 bases). CDR3 residues: CASSLYLGQYGYTF. The CDR3 coding sequence is TGTGCCAGCAGCCTCTACCTTGGACAGTATGGCTACACCTTC.